A single sample is the source of the 15 T cell receptor beta chains below, sequenced in a study of blood T cell repertoires in COVID-19. The data were produced by immunoSEQ multiplex PCR, yet TCRdb's version contains in-frame clones alone and is incomplete. The repertoire consists of tens of thousands of clones, with about 90% occurring once and the leading ten covering approximately 18%. Sequenced input: peripheral blood. The receptors were sampled from a human donor in a cohort sampled during active COVID-19.

The CDR3 coding sequence is TGTGCCAGCAGTTTATCAGGGAATGGCTACACCTTC. Amino acids: CASSLSGNGYTF. The rearrangement uses TRBV28 and TRBJ1-2; D perhaps matches TRBD1 (5 bases). V was shortened by 1 base and J by 6 bases, with 6 bases between the two germline ends. Looked up from germline, CDR1 is MDHEN and CDR2 is SYDVKM. This CDR3 has 12 amino acids.

The chain joins TRBV4-1 to TRBJ2-1; TRBD2 matches at 8 bases. V lost 2 bases and J lost 0; bases outside the gene matches: 9. This CDR3 is built from 18 residues. The germline V gene has CDR1 MGHRA and CDR2 YSYEKL. CDR3 sequence reads: CASSQPTGGASSYNEQFF. The CDR3 DNA sequence: TGCGCCAGCAGCCAACCCACGGGGGGGGCGAGCTCCTACAATGAGCAGTTCTTC.

V gene TRBV5-1 combines with J gene TRBJ2-6; TRBD1 might be the D (6 bases). The CDR3 has 17 amino acids. V was pared by 4 bases and J by 0 bases, with 14 bases between. Looked up from germline, CDR1 is SGHRS and CDR2 is YFSETQ. The CDR3: CASSNKQGPSGANVLTF. In nucleotides, the CDR3 is TGCGCCAGCAGCAACAAGCAGGGGCCCTCTGGGGCCAACGTCCTGACTTTC.

With respect to this clone: One end of the junction does not line up with germline, which may come from a read error. This chain uses TRBV5-4 with TRBJ1-1; 10 bases are a match to TRBD1. The germline gives CDR1 SGHNT, CDR2 YYREEE (reference sequence). This CDR3 is 15 amino acids long. CDR3 protein: CASSSPTGTGAFPVF. The DNA for the CDR3 is TGTGCCAGCAGCTCACCAACGGGGACAGGGGCGTTTCCGGTCTTT.

The chain combines TRBV19 with TRBJ1-5, with no clear D. The CDR3 spans 14 residues. Trimming took 3 bases from V and 5 from J, leaving 11 bases between them. Looked up from germline, CDR1 is LNHDA and CDR2 is SQIVND (reference sequence). For the CDR3, the DNA is TGTGCCAGTAGTATCGGTCGGGGTCATCAGCCCCAGCATTTT. This encodes CASSIGRGHQPQHF.

V usage is TRBV4-1 and J usage is TRBJ2-7; D not resolved. Per germline, CDR1 MGHRA and CDR2 YSYEKL. CDR3 length: 15 amino acids. V lost 0 bases, J lost 0 bases, and 9 bases lay in between. The CDR3 reads CASSQDLYGSYEQYF. Written as DNA, the CDR3 is TGCGCCAGCAGCCAAGATCTGTACGGCTCCTACGAGCAGTACTTC.

This sequence joins TRBV3-1 (or the pseudogene TRBV3-2) and TRBJ1-1; no clear D. This CDR3 has 17 residues. Trimming left V 2 bases short and J 4 bases short, with 20 bases between. Germline CDR1 is LGHDT and CDR2 is YNNKEL (reference sequence). The CDR3 region is CASSQLPDTYTPTEAFF. The CDR3 region has the DNA TGTGCCAGCAGCCAACTTCCCGACACTTACACACCCACTGAAGCTTTCTTT.

The CDR3 DNA follows: TGTGCCAGTAGTATCGAGCGGGGGGCCATCGGGAACACCGGGGAGCTGTTTTTT. It is translated as CASSIERGAIGNTGELFF. This chain connects TRBV19 to TRBJ2-2; 9 positions match TRBD2. The CDR3 spans 18 residues. Germline V CDR1 and CDR2: LNHDA, SQIVND (reference sequence). V lost 3 bases, J lost 1 base, and 9 bases stayed unmatched.

The chain joins TRBV9 to TRBJ2-1; 8 nucleotides line up with TRBD2. CDR3 length equals 15 residues. After removal of 3 bases from V and 9 bases from J, the junction contained 11 bases not matched to a gene. Germline-derived CDR1 and CDR2 are SGDLS and YYNGEE. The CDR3 sequence: CASSAEGTRLTEQFF. In DNA, the CDR3 is TGTGCCAGCAGCGCGGAAGGGACTAGGCTCACTGAGCAGTTCTTC.

This chain joins TRBV28 and TRBJ1-4, with 9 bases aligning to TRBD1. J gave up 8 bases and V 5 bases, and 9 bases lay outside the gene matches. This CDR3 is 15 amino acids long. Germline lookup yields CDR1 MDHEN and CDR2 SYDVKM. This CDR3 is CASSTRDRGYEKLFF. CDR3 nucleotides: TGTGCCAGCAGTACCCGAGACAGGGGGTACGAAAAACTGTTTTTT.

The J gene is TRBJ2-5, the V gene TRBV10-3; 8 positions match TRBD2. In germline, CDR1 is ENHRY, CDR2 SYGVKD. The CDR3 loop spans 13 amino acids. Trimming at V came to 10 bases and at J to 5 bases, leaving 9 bases not matched to a gene. CDR3 region: CATGRALTETQYF. Here the CDR3 DNA reads TGTGCCACCGGGAGGGCGCTAACGGAGACCCAGTACTTC.

V and J are TRBV12-3 or TRBV12-4 and TRBJ2-7; 10 bases match TRBD1. V shed 3 bases, J shed 6 bases, and the junction held 2 bases outside the gene matches. The CDR3 sequence is 13 residues long. The CDR3 loop reads CASSFGTGAEQYF. The CDR3 coding sequence is TGTGCCAGCAGTTTTGGGACAGGGGCCGAGCAGTACTTC.

This clone was detected only a few times. The V call is TRBV6-6, the J call TRBJ1-6, with 11 positions matching TRBD1. Trimming removed 5 bases from V and 10 bases from J; junction bases left unmatched: 16. Germline CDR1 reads MNHNY; CDR2 reads SVGAGI (reference sequence). This CDR3 has 18 amino acids. The CDR3 nucleotides read TGTGCCAGCAGTCTGTCCTGGACAGGGGGCCGGGTAGGATCACCCCTCCACTTT. The encoded protein is CASSLSWTGGRVGSPLHF.

This clone appeared a single time. The V and J genes are TRBV27 and TRBJ1-4; D is uncertain. V lost 6 bases and J lost 7, with 9 bases in between. This CDR3 spans 12 amino acids. Per germline, CDR1 MNHEY and CDR2 SMNVEV (reference sequence). Here the CDR3 reads CASRPHGEKLFF. DNA of the CDR3: TGTGCCAGCAGACCACATGGTGAAAAACTGTTTTTT.

V and J are TRBV7-2 and TRBJ2-1; 13 bases align to TRBD2. The CDR3 is 15 residues long. Per the germline V gene, CDR1 is SGHTA and CDR2 is FQGNSA. V lost 5 bases to trimming and J lost 8 bases; unmatched junction nucleotides: 6. In DNA, the CDR3 is TGTGCCAGCAGCGCAACTAGCGGGGGGGTCGATGAGCAGTTCTTC. Encoded protein: CASSATSGGVDEQFF.